The table lists the clone carrying this T cell receptor beta chain with many counts. As yet, its antigen is unknown. These data originate in a study of blood T cells in healthy people across ages. Study conclusions and caveats: Measured against age, TCR beta diversity per million T cells decreased in a roughly linear manner.

Peripheral blood, 9.5 to 10 milliliters per donor, was collected. Trimming shortened V by 10 bases and J by 7 bases, and 14 bases separated the two germline ends. CDR3 length equals 12 residues. The V gene's germline CDR1 is MNHNS and CDR2 SASEGT. Primers used in a second PCR of about 7 to 12 cycles were a sample-barcoded 5' primer and a J-beta primer mix. One entry per CDR3 protein, called by TCRdb with MiXCR from the 5' RACE reads. The sample records about 320,000 distinct CDR3 sequences, around 29% being singletons. The sample taken for sequencing was blood. This chain uses TRBV6-1 with TRBJ2-1; D could derive from TRBD1 or TRBD2 (6 bases each). The clonotype comes from a woman aged 70-85 years in good health. CDR3 protein: CATQEGENEQFF. The CDR3 DNA reads TGTGCCACTCAGGAGGGGGAGAATGAGCAGTTCTTC.